A single sample gave rise to the 8 T cell receptor beta chains below, sequenced in a study of cytomegalovirus exposure and HLA in healthy donors. Method: immunoSEQ multiplex PCR; TCRdb's copy keeps in-frame clones and lacks some. There are some 200,000 clones in the sample; about nine tenths occur only once, and more than 1% lies in the top ten. Sequenced: PBMCs. These receptor sequences come from a woman aged 18-35 years in good health and CMV-seronegative.

This chain connects TRBV2 to TRBJ1-2, with D perhaps matching TRBD1 (6 bases). Looked up from germline, CDR1 is SNHLY and CDR2 is FYNNEI. The CDR3 covers 15 residues. V was trimmed by 2 bases and J by 7 bases, leaving 17 bases between them. The CDR3 region is CASSEIQGSSGGYTF. CDR3 DNA sequence: TGTGCCAGCAGTGAAATACAGGGTTCGTCTGGTGGCTACACCTTC.

This clone was recorded a few times. The rearrangement joins TRBV4-2 to TRBJ2-2; D not certain. The CDR3 spans 15 residues. V lost 4 bases and J lost 4, with 13 bases in between. Looked up from germline, CDR1 is LGHNA and CDR2 is YNFKEQ. CDR3 residues: CASSPGGLSTGELFF. The DNA for the CDR3 is TGTGCCAGCAGCCCTGGCGGCCTATCCACCGGGGAGCTGTTTTTT.

The V gene is TRBV4-1, the J gene TRBJ2-2, with D unclear. Trimming removed 1 base from V and 6 bases from J, with 12 bases in between. Germline lookup yields CDR1 MGHRA and CDR2 YSYEKL. The CDR3 consists of 15 residues. The CDR3 reads CASSQAPGSAGELFF. CDR3 DNA: TGCGCCAGCAGCCAAGCCCCCGGGTCCGCCGGGGAGCTGTTTTTT.

This clone was found a few times. This rearrangement joins TRBV5-1 to TRBJ2-7, with D maybe TRBD1 (6 bases). The CDR3 is 14 residues long. Looked up from germline, CDR1 is SGHRS and CDR2 is YFSETQ. Trimming stripped 2 bases from V and 4 bases from J, with 13 bases between. The CDR3 nucleotides are TGCGCCAGCAGCTTCGGAGGACAGTTTTACGAGCAGTACTTC. Translated: CASSFGGQFYEQYF.

The V gene is TRBV19, the J gene TRBJ2-5; D is possibly TRBD1 (6 bases). The length of the CDR3 is 14 residues. Trimming took off 6 bases at V and 2 bases at J, with 13 bases between the two ends. Germline CDR1 and CDR2: LNHDA and SQIVND (reference sequence). The CDR3 bases are TGTGCCAGTAGCCTCCAGGACAGACAAGAGACCCAGTACTTC. Translation: CASSLQDRQETQYF.

The chain is built from TRBV6-1 and TRBJ1-5, with 9 positions matching TRBD1. CDR1 MNHNS and CDR2 SASEGT come from the germline V gene. CDR3 length: 14 amino acids. J gave up 4 bases and V 8 bases, and 6 bases lay outside the gene matches. The CDR3 DNA reads as TGTGCCAGCTGCCCGACAGGGGGAAATCAGCCCCAGCATTTT. Translating gives CASCPTGGNQPQHF.

The chain joins TRBV10-1 to TRBJ2-7, with 13 bases that match TRBD2. The V gene end was trimmed by 6 bases and the J gene end by 5 bases; junction bases not matched to a gene: 10. From germline, CDR1 is WNHNN and CDR2 SYGVQD (reference sequence). The CDR3 loop spans 16 amino acids. CDR3 coding DNA: TGCGCCAGCAGCCATACTAGCGGGAGGGCCAGGGACGAGCAGTACTTC. Translated: CASSHTSGRARDEQYF.

The chain combines TRBV15 with TRBJ2-2, with TRBD2 matching 10 bases. V lost 5 bases, J lost 4 bases, and 4 bases stayed unmatched. Germline CDR1 is LNHNV and CDR2 is YYDKDF (reference sequence). The CDR3 is 15 residues long. The CDR3 spells CATSLAGVLTGELFF. In DNA form, the CDR3 reads TGTGCCACCAGCCTAGCGGGAGTTCTCACCGGGGAGCTGTTTTTT. Together with reference TRBV15 and TRBJ2-2, the CDR3 gives the full variable domain: DAMVIQNPRYQVTQFGKPVTLSCSQTLNHNVMYWYQQKSSQAPKLLFHYYDKDFNNEADTPDNFQSRRPNTSFCFLDIRSPGLGDTAMYLCATSLAGVLTGELFFGEGSRLTVL.